The next 17 T cell receptor beta chains were all read from a single sample in a study of cytomegalovirus exposure and HLA in healthy donors. PCR employed 60 Vbeta and 13 Jbeta primers. The data were produced by immunoSEQ multiplex PCR, yet TCRdb's version contains in-frame clones alone and is incomplete. The data hold more than 90,000 clones, with 69% observed a single time. Specimen: PBMCs. The receptors stem from a man between 50 and 59 years old in good health and CMV-seronegative.

The chain is built from TRBV10-3 and TRBJ1-2, with 8 bases fitting TRBD1. The CDR3 runs to 14 residues. The germline V gene encodes CDR1 ENHRY and CDR2 SYGVKD. After removal of 3 bases from V and 7 bases from J, the junction contained 7 bases not matched to a gene. For the CDR3, the DNA is TGTGCCATCAGTGAAGACAGGGGATTTGGTGGCTACACCTTC. It encodes CAISEDRGFGGYTF.

CDR3 region: CASSFYSRLVTDTQYF. The CDR3 DNA follows: TGTGCCAGCAGTTTCTATTCGCGACTTGTCACAGATACGCAGTATTTT. This chain joins TRBV28 and TRBJ2-3; D call uncertain. V dropped 3 bases and J dropped 2 bases, with 15 bases sitting between them. Germline V gene lookup returns CDR1 MDHEN and CDR2 SYDVKM. The length of the CDR3 is 16 residues.

The chain has TRBV13 and TRBJ2-7; a possible D gene is TRBD1 (6 bases). The V gene's germline CDR1 is PRHDT and CDR2 FYEKMQ (reference sequence). V lost 0 bases to trimming and J lost 2 bases, with 14 bases between them. This CDR3 region has 16 residues. CDR3 nucleotides: TGTGCCAGCAGCTTAGGGACAGGTCGTGGCACCTACGAGCAGTACTTC. Translating it yields CASSLGTGRGTYEQYF.

This sequence joins TRBV5-4 and TRBJ1-1; 8 bases are a match to TRBD1. This CDR3 has 16 amino acids. Germline lookup yields CDR1 SGHNT and CDR2 YYREEE (reference sequence). With V trimmed by 0 bases and J by 0 bases, 4 bases remained unmatched. CDR3 bases: TGTGCCAGCAGCTTGGACCAGGGGGCCTTGAACACTGAAGCTTTCTTT. Its translation is CASSLDQGALNTEAFF.

This clone was found a few times. The gene calls are TRBV6-4 and TRBJ1-5, with 11 bases matching TRBD1. The CDR3 length is 17 residues. The germline CDR1 and CDR2 sequences are MRHNA and SNTAGT. V lost 8 bases to trimming and J lost 0 bases; unmatched junction nucleotides: 9. The CDR3 loop is CASRTRDRGDSNQPQHF. CDR3 nucleotide sequence: TGTGCCAGCCGAACCCGGGACAGGGGGGATAGCAATCAGCCCCAGCATTTT.

The V call is TRBV5-1, the J call TRBJ2-2, with D possibly TRBD1 on 5 matching bases. There are 14 residues in the CDR3. Germline V gene sequence: CDR1 SGHRS, CDR2 YFSETQ. V was clipped by 4 bases and J by 4 bases, with 11 bases between them. CDR3 sequence reads: CASSMLRGTGELFF. The CDR3 DNA reads TGCGCCAGCAGCATGCTTAGGGGCACCGGGGAGCTGTTTTTT.

The chain is built from TRBV28 and TRBJ2-5; unclear D gene. Trimming took 6 bases from V and 0 from J, leaving 8 bases between them. The CDR3 runs to 13 residues. The germline gives CDR1 MDHEN, CDR2 SYDVKM. The CDR3, as DNA: TGTGCCAGCAGAGTCGAGTACCAAGAGACCCAGTACTTC. Amino acids: CASRVEYQETQYF.

The rearrangement links TRBV27 to TRBJ1-6, with D perhaps matching TRBD1 (5 bases). V shed 3 bases and J shed 7 bases, with 7 bases lying between them. Germline assignment: CDR1 MNHEY and CDR2 SMNVEV (reference sequence). This CDR3 is built from 13 residues. The CDR3 sequence is CASSFRENSPLHF. Written as DNA, the CDR3 is TGTGCCAGCAGTTTCAGGGAAAATTCACCCCTCCACTTT.

This sequence joins TRBV4-1 and TRBJ2-5; D unresolved. The CDR3 consists of 13 residues. Trimming took off 3 bases at V and 1 base at J, with 6 bases between the two ends. From germline, CDR1 is MGHRA and CDR2 YSYEKL. The CDR3 DNA reads TGCGCCAGCAGCCAGGCTTTCCAAGAGACCCAGTACTTC. It yields the protein CASSQAFQETQYF.

The CDR3 coding sequence is TGTGCCCCGCGTGAGCAGTACTTC. This codes for CAPREQYF. This rearrangement joins TRBV3-1 (or the pseudogene TRBV3-2) to TRBJ2-7; no firm D call. Per the germline V gene, CDR1 is LGHDT and CDR2 is YNNKEL (reference sequence). This CDR3 spans 8 amino acids. The V end was cut by 11 bases, the J end by 7 bases, with 6 bases between.

The genes are TRBV10-1 and TRBJ2-7; 10 bases match TRBD2. V gave up 7 bases and J gave up 0 bases; unmatched junction bases: 6. The CDR3 consists of 15 residues. Germline values: CDR1 WNHNN, CDR2 SYGVQD (reference sequence). CDR3 in amino acids: CASTNSGRNSYEQYV. Written as DNA, the CDR3 is TGCGCCAGCACGAATAGCGGGAGGAACTCCTACGAGCAGTACGTC.

This clone was observed once. The chain has TRBV2 and TRBJ2-1; 8 bases fit TRBD2. The ends lost 7 bases at V and 2 bases at J; junction bases unmatched: 13. The germline V gene encodes CDR1 SNHLY and CDR2 FYNNEI. The CDR3 is 17 residues long. CDR3 sequence reads: CASKGTIAGMPYNEQFF. The CDR3 DNA follows: TGTGCCAGCAAGGGGACCATAGCGGGAATGCCCTACAATGAGCAGTTCTTC.

A note on this clone: Different DNA sequences within this sample yield the same CDR3. The gene calls are TRBV6-5 and TRBJ2-5, with a weak D call TRBD2 (5 bases). Trimming pared 2 bases from V and 1 base from J, leaving 8 bases between. This CDR3 is built from 14 residues. CDR1 is MNHEY, CDR2 SVGAGI, per germline. CDR3 nucleotide sequence: TGTGCCAGCAGTTACAGCGCGGGCCAAGAGACCCAGTACTTC. Protein sequence: CASSYSAGQETQYF.

The V gene is TRBV7-3, the J gene TRBJ1-2; unclear D gene. The CDR3 covers 13 residues. Germline assignment: CDR1 SGHTA and CDR2 FQGTGA. V lost 5 bases, J lost 7 bases, and 14 bases lay in between. CDR3 bases: TGTGCCAGCAGCCTATCCGGGGTTATTGGCTACACCTTC. As protein: CASSLSGVIGYTF.

CDR3 DNA: TGCGCCAGCAGCTTGGGTCGAGGCTCCTACGAGCAGTACTTC. Residues: CASSLGRGSYEQYF. The gene calls are TRBV5-1 and TRBJ2-7; D remains ambiguous. The V end was cut by 0 bases, the J end by 0 bases, with 7 bases between. The germline gives CDR1 SGHRS, CDR2 YFSETQ. The length of the CDR3 is 14 residues. Variable domain in full (rest from reference TRBV5-1 and TRBJ2-7): KAGVTQTPRYLIKTRGQQVTLSCSPISGHRSVSWYQQTPGQGLQFLFEYFSETQRNKGNFPGRFSGRQFSNSRSEMNVSTLELGDSALYLCASSLGRGSYEQYFGPGTRLTVT.

This clone was detected only a few times. V usage is TRBV15 and J usage is TRBJ2-3, with 11 bases fitting TRBD2. The CDR3 has 16 residues. The J segment lost 4 bases and the V segment lost 3 bases, leaving 6 bases of the junction unmatched. The germline V gene encodes CDR1 LNHNV and CDR2 YYDKDF (reference sequence). The CDR3 sequence is CATSRFSGGEPDTQYF. The DNA for the CDR3 is TGTGCCACCAGCAGGTTTAGCGGGGGGGAGCCAGATACGCAGTATTTT.

The gene calls are TRBV6-5 and TRBJ1-3; no definite D call. Trimming took 8 bases from V and 0 from J, leaving 8 bases between them. Germline CDR1 is MNHEY and CDR2 is SVGAGI. This CDR3 spans 13 amino acids. As DNA, the CDR3 is TGTGCCAGCGGGCAGAGCTCTGGAAACACCATATATTTT. It specifies CASGQSSGNTIYF.